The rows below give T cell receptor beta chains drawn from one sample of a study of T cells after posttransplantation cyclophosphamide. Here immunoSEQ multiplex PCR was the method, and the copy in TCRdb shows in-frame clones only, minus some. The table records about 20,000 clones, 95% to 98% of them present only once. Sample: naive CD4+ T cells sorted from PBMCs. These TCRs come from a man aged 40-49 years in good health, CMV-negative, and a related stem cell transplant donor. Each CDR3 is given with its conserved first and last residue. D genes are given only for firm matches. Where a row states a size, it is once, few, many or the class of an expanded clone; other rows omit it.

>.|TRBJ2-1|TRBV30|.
TGTGCCTGGACGTCAGGGCACAATGAGCAGTTCTTC
CAWTSGHNEQFF
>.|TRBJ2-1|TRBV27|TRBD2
TGTGCCAGCAGTCCCATCGCTAGCGGGAGGGAGAATGAGCAGTTCTTC
CASSPIASGRENEQFF
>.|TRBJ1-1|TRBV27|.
TGTGCCAGCAGTTTATCTACGGGAAGGTTGGCTGAAGCTTTCTTT
CASSLSTGRLAEAFF
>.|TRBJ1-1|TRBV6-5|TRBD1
TGTGCCAGCAGTTTAACAGGGGCGAGGAACACTGAAGCTTTCTTT
CASSLTGARNTEAFF
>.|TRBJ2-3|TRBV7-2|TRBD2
TGTGCCAGCAGCCTTCGACTAGCGGGAGGTCCAGATACGCAGTATTTT
CASSLRLAGGPDTQYF
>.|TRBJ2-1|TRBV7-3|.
TGTGCCAGCAGCTTGGGACAATACAATGAGCAGTTCTTC
CASSLGQYNEQFF
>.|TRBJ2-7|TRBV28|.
TGTGCCAGCAGTTTAATAAGCGGTACCTACGAGCAGTACTTC
CASSLISGTYEQYF
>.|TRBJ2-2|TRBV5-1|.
TGCGCCAGCAGCTTGGAACACCCGGGGACCGGGGAGCTGTTTTTT
CASSLEHPGTGELFF
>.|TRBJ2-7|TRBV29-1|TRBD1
TGCAGCGTTGATAAATCGACAGGGCTGGGCGAGCAGTACTTC
CSVDKSTGLGEQYF
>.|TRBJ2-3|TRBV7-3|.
TGTGCCAGCAGCCCGACACAAAGGGATACGCAGTATTTT
CASSPTQRDTQYF
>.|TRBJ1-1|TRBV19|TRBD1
TGTGCCAGTAGCGGGACAGGGGGCCGTTTCTTGACTGAAGCTTTCTTT
CASSGTGGRFLTEAFF
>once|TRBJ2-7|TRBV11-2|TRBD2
TGTGCCAGCAGCTTAGCCTCTAGCGGAGCCCTCTTAAACTCCTACGAGCAGTACTTC
CASSLASSGALLNSYEQYF
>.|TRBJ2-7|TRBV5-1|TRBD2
TGCGCCAGCAGCTTAAGTAGCGGGAGGTACGAGCAGTACTTC
CASSLSSGRYEQYF
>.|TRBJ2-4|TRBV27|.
TGTGCCAGCAGTCCCTCGGACAGAAACATTCAGTACTTC
CASSPSDRNIQYF
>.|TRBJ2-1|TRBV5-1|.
TGCGCCAGCAGCAGAGGATTCGGACAGGAGGGTTACAATGAGCAGTTCTTC
CASSRGFGQEGYNEQFF
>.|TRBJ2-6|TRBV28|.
TGTGCCAGCAGTTTGATAGACAGGTTGAGCTCTGGGGCCAACGTCCTGACTTTC
CASSLIDRLSSGANVLTF
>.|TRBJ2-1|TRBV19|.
TGTGCCAGTAGTGTCCAGGGCGGTAGCTCCTACAATGAGCAGTTCTTC
CASSVQGGSSYNEQFF
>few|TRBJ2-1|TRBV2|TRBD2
TGTGCCAGCAGTGAAGCCCCTAGCGGGATGGATAAGCAGTTCTTC
CASSEAPSGMDKQFF
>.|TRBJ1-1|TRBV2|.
TGTGCCAGCAGGGGCGACAGGAACACTGAAGCTTTCTTT
CASRGDRNTEAFF
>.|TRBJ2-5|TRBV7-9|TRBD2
TGTGCCAGCATCCGAGTGGGACTAGCGGGACAAGAGACCCAGTACTTC
CASIRVGLAGQETQYF
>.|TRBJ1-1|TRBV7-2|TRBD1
TGTGCCAGCAGCCGACAGGGAATGAACACTGAAGCTTTCTTT
CASSRQGMNTEAFF
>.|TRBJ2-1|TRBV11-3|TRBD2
TGTGCCAGCAGCTTAGGGAGCGGGAGATTCGATGAGCAGTTCTTC
CASSLGSGRFDEQFF
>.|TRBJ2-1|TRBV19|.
TGTGCCAGTAGTAGACAACGACAGAAGAACTACAATGAGCAGTTCTTC
CASSRQRQKNYNEQFF